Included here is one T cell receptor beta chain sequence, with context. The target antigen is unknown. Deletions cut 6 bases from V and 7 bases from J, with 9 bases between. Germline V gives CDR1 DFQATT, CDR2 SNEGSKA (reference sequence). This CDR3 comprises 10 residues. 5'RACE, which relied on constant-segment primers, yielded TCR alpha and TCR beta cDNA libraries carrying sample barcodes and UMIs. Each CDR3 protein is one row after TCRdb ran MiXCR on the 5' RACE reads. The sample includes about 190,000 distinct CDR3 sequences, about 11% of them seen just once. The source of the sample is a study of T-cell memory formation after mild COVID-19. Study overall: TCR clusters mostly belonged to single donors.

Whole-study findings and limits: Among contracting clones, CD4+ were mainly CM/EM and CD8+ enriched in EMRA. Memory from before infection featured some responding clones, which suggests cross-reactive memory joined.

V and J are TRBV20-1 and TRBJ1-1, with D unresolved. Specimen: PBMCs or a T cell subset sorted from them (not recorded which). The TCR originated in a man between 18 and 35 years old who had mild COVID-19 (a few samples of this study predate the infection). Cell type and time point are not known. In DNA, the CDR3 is TGCAGTGCCCCGGGTCGTGAAGCTTTCTTT. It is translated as CSAPGREAFF.